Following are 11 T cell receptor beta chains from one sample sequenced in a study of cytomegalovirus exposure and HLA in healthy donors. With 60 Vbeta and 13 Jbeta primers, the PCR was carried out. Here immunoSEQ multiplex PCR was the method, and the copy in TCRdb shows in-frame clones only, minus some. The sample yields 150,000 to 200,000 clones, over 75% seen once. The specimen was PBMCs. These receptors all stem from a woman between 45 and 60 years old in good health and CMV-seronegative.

CDR3 in amino acids: CASSLVSGQPQHF. CDR3 nucleotides: TGTGCCAGCAGCTTAGTTAGTGGTCAGCCCCAGCATTTT. The V gene is TRBV7-9, the J gene TRBJ1-5; no firm D call. Germline assignment: CDR1 SEHNR and CDR2 FQNEAQ (reference sequence). CDR3 length equals 13 residues. V was clipped by 1 base and J by 6 bases, with 7 bases between them.

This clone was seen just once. The CDR3 coding sequence is TGCGCCAGCAGCCCACCGGACAGTTCCGAGACCCAGTACTTC. This gives the protein CASSPPDSSETQYF. The chain recombines TRBV5-1 with TRBJ2-5; a possible D gene is TRBD1 (6 bases). The germline gives CDR1 SGHRS, CDR2 YFSETQ. Trimming cost V 4 bases and J 5 bases, with 15 bases left between them. This CDR3 is 14 amino acids long.

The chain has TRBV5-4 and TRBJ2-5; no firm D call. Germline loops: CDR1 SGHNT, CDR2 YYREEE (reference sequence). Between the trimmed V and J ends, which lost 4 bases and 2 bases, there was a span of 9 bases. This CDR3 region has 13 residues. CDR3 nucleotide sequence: TGTGCCAGCAGCCCCCCGAGGCAAGAGACCCAGTACTTC. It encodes CASSPPRQETQYF.

The CDR3 nucleotides are TGTGCCAGCAGCGTAGTGGGAGGCGGGGGGTCCTACACAGATACGCAGTATTTT. Translating gives CASSVVGGGGSYTDTQYF. The gene calls are TRBV9 and TRBJ2-3; 8 positions agree with TRBD2. The J segment lost 2 bases and the V segment lost 0 bases, leaving 11 bases of the junction unmatched. The CDR3 is 18 residues long. Germline assignment: CDR1 SGDLS and CDR2 YYNGEE.

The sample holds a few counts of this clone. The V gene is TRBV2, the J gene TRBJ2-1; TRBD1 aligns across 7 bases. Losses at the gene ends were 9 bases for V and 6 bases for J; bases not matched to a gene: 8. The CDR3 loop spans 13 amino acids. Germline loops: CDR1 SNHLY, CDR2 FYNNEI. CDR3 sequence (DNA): TGTGCCAGAAGAATAGGGGGCCTCAATGAGCAGTTCTTC. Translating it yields CARRIGGLNEQFF.

The CDR3 loop is CASSCHNNRGYRNQPQHF. The CDR3, as DNA: TGTGCCAGCAGCTGCCATAATAACAGGGGGTATCGCAATCAGCCCCAGCATTTT. The chain employs TRBV5-6 and TRBJ1-5, with 8 bases identical to TRBD1. The length of the CDR3 is 18 residues. V gave up 3 bases and J gave up 2 bases; unmatched junction bases: 13. CDR1 and CDR2 (germline): SGHDT, YYEEEE.

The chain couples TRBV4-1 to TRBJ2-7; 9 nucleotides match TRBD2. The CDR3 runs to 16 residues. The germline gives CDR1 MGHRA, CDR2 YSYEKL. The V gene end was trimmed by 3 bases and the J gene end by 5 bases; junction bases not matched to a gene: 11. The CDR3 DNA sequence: TGCGCCAGCAGCCAGGCCGGGACTAGCTCAGTCCACGAGCAGTACTTC. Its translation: CASSQAGTSSVHEQYF.

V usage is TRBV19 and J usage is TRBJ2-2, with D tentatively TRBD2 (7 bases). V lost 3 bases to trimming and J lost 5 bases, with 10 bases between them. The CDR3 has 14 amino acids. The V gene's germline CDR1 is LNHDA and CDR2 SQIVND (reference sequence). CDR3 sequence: CASSIGGRTGELFF. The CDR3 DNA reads TGTGCCAGTAGTATCGGGGGGCGGACCGGGGAGCTGTTTTTT.

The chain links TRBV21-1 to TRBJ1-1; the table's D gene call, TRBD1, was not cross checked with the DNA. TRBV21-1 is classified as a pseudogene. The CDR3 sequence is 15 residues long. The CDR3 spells CASSKEGGLSTEAFF. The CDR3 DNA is TGTGCCAGCAGCAAAGAAGGGGGCCTGAGCACTGAAGCTTTCTTT.

Here the CDR3 reads CASSFWAGQVNSGNTIYF. As DNA, the CDR3 is TGTGCCAGCAGCTTTTGGGCGGGACAGGTTAACTCTGGAAACACCATATATTTT. This chain connects TRBV7-9 to TRBJ1-3; 8 bases line up with TRBD1. Germline V gene sequence: CDR1 SEHNR, CDR2 FQNEAQ (reference sequence). After removal of 3 bases from V and 0 bases from J, the junction contained 10 bases not matched to a gene. This CDR3 comprises 18 residues.

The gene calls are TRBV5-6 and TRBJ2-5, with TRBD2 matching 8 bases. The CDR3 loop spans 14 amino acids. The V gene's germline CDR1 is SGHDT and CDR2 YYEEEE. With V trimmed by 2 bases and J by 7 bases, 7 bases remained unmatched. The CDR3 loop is CASSFLAGTRTQYF. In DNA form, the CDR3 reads TGTGCCAGCAGCTTTTTAGCGGGAACTAGGACCCAGTACTTC.